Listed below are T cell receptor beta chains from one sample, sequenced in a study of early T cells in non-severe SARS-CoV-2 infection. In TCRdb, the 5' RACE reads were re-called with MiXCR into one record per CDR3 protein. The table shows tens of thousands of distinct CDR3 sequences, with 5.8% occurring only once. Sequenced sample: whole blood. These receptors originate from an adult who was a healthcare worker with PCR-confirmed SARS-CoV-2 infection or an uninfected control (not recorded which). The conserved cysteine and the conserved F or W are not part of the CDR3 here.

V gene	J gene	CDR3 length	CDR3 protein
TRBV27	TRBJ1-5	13	ASSLAGQTNQPQH
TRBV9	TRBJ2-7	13	ASSPHATASYEQY
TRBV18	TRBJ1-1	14	ASSLGSGLMNTEAY
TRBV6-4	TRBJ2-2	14	ASSPIGGRYTGELF
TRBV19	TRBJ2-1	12	ASSWESSYNEQF
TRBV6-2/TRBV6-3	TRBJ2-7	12	ASSDRTGADEQY
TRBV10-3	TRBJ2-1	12	ASAGRGAYNEQF
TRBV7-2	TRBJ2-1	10	ASSLWRNEQF
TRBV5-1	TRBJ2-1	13	ASSADSFSYNEQF
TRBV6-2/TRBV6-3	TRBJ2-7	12	ASSFEMSSYEQY
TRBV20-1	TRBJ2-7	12	SAREGSGRYEQY
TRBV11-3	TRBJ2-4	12	ASSPRDGENIQY
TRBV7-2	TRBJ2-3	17	ASSLNPSGGLTRTDTQY
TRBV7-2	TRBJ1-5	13	ASSLGQVGNQPQH
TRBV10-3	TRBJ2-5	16	AISGSGPRQGAGETQY
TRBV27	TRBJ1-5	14	ASSPRGTVRGQPQH
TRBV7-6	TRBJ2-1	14	ASRRQGSGSYNEQF
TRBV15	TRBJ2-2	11	ATSPQGAGELF
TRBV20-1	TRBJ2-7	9	SAEAGPEQY
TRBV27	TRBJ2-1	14	ASAIKRGSSYNEQF
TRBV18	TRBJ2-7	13	ASSPPEGAPYEQY
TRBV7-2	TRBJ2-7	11	ASSLDAGTWQY
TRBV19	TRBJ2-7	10	ASGQGSREQY
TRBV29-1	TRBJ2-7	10	SVRTSGYEQY
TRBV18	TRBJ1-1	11	ASPRQGNTEAF
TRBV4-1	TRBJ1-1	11	ASSQDLSSEAF
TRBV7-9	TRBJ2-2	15	ASVFPLQRANTGELF
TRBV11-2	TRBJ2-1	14	ASSVLQGKVANEQF
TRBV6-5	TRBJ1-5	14	ASSPGQGDSNQPQH
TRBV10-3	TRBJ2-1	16	AISESGRAPASYNEQF
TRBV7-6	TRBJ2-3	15	ASSLVVAGTSTDTQY
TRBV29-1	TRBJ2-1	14	SVEDLVAGLYNEQF
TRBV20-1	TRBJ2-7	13	SASPPRQKTYEQY